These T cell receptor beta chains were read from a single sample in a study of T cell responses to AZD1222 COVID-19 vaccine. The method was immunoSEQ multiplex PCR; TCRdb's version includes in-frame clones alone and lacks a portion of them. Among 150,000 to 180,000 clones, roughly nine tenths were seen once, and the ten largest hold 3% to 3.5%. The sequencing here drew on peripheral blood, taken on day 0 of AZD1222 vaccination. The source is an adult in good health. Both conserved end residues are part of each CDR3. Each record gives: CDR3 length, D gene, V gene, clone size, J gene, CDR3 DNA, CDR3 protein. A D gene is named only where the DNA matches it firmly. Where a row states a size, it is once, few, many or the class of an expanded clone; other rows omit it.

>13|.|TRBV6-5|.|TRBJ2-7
TGTGCCAGCAGTTTCGGACTTGGAAACGAGCAGTACTTC
CASSFGLGNEQYF
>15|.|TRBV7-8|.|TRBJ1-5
TGTGCCAGCAGCTTATCCTCAGGGTGGAATCAGCCCCAGCATTTT
CASSLSSGWNQPQHF
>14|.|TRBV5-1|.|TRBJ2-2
TGCGCCAGCAGCTTGGGACGGAACACCGGGGAGCTGTTTTTT
CASSLGRNTGELFF
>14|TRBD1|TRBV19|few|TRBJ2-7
TGTGCCAGTAGTATCACAGGGGCGACCTACGAGCAGTACTTC
CASSITGATYEQYF
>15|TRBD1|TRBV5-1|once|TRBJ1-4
TGCGCCAGCAGGGAGCAGGGGGCGGTTAATGAAAAACTGTTTTTT
CASREQGAVNEKLFF
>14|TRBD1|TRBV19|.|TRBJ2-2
TGTGCCAGTACGGTGACAGGGGTCGGCGGGGAGCTGTTTTTT
CASTVTGVGGELFF
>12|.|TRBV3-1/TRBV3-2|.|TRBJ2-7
TGTGCCAGCAGCCAAGCTAGGGGGGGCCTGTACTTC
CASSQARGGLYF
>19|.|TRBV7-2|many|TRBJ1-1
TGTGCCAGCAGCTTAAAGGCCGGGAGGGTAACAGGGCACAACACTGAAGCTTTCTTT
CASSLKAGRVTGHNTEAFF
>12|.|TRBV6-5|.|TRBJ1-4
TGTGCCAGCAGCTCGAGTAGGGGGGGACTGTTTTTT
CASSSSRGGLFF
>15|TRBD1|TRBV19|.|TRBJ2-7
TGTGCCAGTAACGAGGGACAGTTGAGCTCCTACGAGCAGTACTTC
CASNEGQLSSYEQYF
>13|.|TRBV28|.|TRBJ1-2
TGTGCCAGCAGCAAAACAGGTTTCTTTGGCTACACCTTC
CASSKTGFFGYTF